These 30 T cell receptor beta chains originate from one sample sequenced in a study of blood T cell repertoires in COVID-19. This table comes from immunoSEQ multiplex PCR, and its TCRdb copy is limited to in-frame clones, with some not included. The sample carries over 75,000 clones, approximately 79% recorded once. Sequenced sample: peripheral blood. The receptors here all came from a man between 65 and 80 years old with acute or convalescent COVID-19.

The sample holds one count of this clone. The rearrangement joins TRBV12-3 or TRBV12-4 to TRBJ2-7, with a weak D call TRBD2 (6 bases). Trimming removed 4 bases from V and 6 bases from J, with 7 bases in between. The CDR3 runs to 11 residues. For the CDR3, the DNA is TGTGCCAGCAGTTACGGGGGCGAGCAGTACTTC. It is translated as CASSYGGEQYF.

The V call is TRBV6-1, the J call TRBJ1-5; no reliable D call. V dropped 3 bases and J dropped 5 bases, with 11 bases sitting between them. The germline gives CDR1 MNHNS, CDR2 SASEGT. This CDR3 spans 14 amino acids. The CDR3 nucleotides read TGTGCCAGCAGTGACAGCGGGGAGGATCAGCCCCAGCATTTT. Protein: CASSDSGEDQPQHF.

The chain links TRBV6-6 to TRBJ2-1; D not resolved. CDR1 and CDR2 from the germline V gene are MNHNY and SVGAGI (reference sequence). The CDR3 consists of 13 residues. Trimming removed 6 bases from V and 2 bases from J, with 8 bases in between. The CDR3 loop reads CASSLAAYNEQFF. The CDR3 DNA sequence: TGTGCCAGCAGCTTGGCAGCCTACAATGAGCAGTTCTTC.

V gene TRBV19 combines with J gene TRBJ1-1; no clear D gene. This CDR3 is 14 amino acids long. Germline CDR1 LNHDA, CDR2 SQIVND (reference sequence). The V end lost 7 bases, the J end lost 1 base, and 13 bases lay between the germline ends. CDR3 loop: CASTLKAGNTEAFF. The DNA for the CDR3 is TGTGCCAGTACCCTAAAAGCGGGGAACACTGAAGCTTTCTTT.

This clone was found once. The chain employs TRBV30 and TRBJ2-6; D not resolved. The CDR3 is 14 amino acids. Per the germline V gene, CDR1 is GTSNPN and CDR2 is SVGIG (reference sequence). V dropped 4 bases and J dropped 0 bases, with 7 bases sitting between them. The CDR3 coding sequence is TGTGCCTGGAAAGTACTCTCTGGGGCCAACGTCCTGACTTTC. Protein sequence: CAWKVLSGANVLTF.

Here the CDR3 reads CASSQDRQGETQYF. The CDR3 region has the DNA TGTGCCAGCAGCCAAGATAGACAGGGTGAGACCCAGTACTTC. The chain employs TRBV4-2 and TRBJ2-5, with 7 bases that match TRBD1. Losses at the gene ends were 0 bases for V and 5 bases for J; bases not matched to a gene: 3. Germline CDR1 is LGHNA and CDR2 is YNFKEQ. The CDR3 is 14 amino acids.

The CDR3 here is CASSLDRKAEAFF. CDR3 DNA: TGTGCCAGCAGCTTAGACAGGAAGGCTGAAGCTTTCTTT. This chain uses TRBV7-2 with TRBJ1-1, with D perhaps TRBD1 (5 bases). Germline V gene data show CDR1 as SGHTA and CDR2 as FQGNSA. CDR3 length: 13 amino acids. V lost 1 base, J lost 6 bases, and 9 bases lay in between.

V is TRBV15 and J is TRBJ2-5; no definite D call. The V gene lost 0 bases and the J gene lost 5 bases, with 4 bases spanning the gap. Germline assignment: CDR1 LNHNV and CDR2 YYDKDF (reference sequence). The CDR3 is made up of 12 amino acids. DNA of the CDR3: TGTGCCACCAGCAGAGATCAGGAGACCCAGTACTTC. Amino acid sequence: CATSRDQETQYF.

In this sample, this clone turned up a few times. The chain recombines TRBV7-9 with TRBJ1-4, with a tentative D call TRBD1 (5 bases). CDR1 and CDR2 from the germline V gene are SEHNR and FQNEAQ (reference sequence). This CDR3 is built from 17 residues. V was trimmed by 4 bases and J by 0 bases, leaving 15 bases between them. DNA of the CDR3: TGTGCCAGCAGCTCAATTGACAGTTACTCAACTAATGAAAAACTGTTTTTT. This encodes CASSSIDSYSTNEKLFF.

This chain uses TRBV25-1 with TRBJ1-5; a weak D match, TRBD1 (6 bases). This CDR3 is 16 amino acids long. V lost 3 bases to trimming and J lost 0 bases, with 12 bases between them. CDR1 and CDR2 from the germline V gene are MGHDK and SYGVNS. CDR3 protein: CASSDRQDYSNQPQHF. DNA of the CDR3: TGTGCCAGCAGTGATCGACAGGATTATAGCAATCAGCCCCAGCATTTT.

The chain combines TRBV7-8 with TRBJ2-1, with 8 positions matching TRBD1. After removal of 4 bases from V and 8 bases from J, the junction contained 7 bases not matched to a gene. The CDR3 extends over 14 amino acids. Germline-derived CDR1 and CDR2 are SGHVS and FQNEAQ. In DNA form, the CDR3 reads TGTGCCAGCAGCTCTGGGACAGGTATCCATGAGCAGTTCTTC. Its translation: CASSSGTGIHEQFF.

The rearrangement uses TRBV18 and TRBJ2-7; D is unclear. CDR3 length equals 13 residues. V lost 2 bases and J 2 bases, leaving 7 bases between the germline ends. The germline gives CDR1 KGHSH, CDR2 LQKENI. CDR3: CASSPRQAYEQYF. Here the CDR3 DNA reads TGTGCCAGCTCACCAAGGCAGGCCTACGAGCAGTACTTC. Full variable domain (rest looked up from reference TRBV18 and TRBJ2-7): NAGVMQNPRHLVRRRGQEARLRCSPMKGHSHVYWYRQLPEEGLKFMVYLQKENIIDESGMPKERFSAEFPKEGPSILRIQQVVRGDSAAYFCASSPRQAYEQYFGPGTRLTVT.

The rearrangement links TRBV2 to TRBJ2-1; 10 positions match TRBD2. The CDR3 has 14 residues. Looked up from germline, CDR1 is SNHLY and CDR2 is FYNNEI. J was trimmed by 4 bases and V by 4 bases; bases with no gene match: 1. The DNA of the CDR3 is TGTGCCAGCAGTGGAGCGGGGGGGTACAATGAGCAGTTCTTC. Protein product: CASSGAGGYNEQFF.

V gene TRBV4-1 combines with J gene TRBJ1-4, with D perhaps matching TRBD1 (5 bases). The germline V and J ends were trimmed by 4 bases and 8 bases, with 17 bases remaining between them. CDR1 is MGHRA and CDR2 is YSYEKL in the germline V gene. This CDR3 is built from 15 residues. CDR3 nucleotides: TGCGCCAGCAGCCGAGCAAGTGAGCGGGGCGAAAAACTGTTTTTT. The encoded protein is CASSRASERGEKLFF.

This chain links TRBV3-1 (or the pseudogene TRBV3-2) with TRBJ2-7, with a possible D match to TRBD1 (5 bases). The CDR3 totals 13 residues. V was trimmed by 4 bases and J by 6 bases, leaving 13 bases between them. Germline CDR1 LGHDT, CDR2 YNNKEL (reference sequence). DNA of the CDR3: TGTGCCAGCAGCCCCCGGGCAGGGCTCGAGCAGTACGTC. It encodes CASSPRAGLEQYV.

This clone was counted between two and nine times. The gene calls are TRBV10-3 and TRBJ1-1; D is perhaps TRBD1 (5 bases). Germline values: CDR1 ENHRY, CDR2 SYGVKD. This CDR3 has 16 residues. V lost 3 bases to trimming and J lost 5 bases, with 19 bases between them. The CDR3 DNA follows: TGTGCCATCAGTGAAGATAGGGGATATGGTGGGACTGAAGCTTTCTTT. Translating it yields CAISEDRGYGGTEAFF.

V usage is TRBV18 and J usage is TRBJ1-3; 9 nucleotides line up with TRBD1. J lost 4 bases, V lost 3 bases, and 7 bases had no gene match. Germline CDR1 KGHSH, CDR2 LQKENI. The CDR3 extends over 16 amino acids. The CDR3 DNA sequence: TGTGCCAGCTCACCCAGGGACAGGGTAGGCGGAAACACCATATATTTT. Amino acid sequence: CASSPRDRVGGNTIYF.

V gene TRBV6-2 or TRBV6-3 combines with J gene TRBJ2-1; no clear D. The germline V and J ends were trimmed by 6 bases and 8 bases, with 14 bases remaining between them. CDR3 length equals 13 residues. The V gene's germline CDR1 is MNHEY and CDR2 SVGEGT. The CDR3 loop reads CASSQPPVDEQFF. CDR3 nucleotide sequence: TGTGCCAGCAGCCAGCCCCCCGTAGATGAGCAGTTCTTC.

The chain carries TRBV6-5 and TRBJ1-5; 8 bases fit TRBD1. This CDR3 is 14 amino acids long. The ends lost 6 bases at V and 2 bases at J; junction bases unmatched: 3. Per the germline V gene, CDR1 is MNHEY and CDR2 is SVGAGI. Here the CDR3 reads CASRAGGRNQPQHF. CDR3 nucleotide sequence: TGTGCCAGCAGAGCAGGGGGCCGCAATCAGCCCCAGCATTTT.

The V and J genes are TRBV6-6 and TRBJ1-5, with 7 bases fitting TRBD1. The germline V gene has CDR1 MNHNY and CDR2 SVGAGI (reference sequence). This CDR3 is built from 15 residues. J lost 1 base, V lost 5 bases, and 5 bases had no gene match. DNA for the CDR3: TGTGCCAGCAGTCCACAGGGGTTAAGCAATCAGCCCCAGCATTTT. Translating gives CASSPQGLSNQPQHF.

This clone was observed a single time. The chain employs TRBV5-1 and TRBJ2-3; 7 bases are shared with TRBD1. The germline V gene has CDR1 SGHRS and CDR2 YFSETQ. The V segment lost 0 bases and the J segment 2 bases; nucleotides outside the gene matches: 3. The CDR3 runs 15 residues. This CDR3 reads CASSLATGDTDTQYF. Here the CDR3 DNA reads TGCGCCAGCAGCTTGGCCACAGGGGACACAGATACGCAGTATTTT.

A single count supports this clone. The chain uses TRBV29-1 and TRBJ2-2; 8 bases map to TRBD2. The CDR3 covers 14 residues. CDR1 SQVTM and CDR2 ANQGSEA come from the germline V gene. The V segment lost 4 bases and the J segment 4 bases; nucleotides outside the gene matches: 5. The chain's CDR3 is CSVARGASTGELFF. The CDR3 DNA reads TGCAGCGTTGCGCGGGGGGCCAGCACCGGGGAGCTGTTTTTT.

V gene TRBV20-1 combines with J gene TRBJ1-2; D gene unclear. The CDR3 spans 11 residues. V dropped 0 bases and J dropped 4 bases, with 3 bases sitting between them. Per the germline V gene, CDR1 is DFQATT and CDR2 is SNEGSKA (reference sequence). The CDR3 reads CSARDGYGYTF. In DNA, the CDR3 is TGCAGTGCTAGAGACGGCTATGGCTACACCTTC.

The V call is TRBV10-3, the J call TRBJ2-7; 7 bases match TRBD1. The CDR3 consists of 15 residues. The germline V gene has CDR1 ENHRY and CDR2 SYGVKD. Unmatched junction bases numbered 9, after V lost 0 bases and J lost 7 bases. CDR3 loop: CAISESKQGFEEQYF. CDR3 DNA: TGTGCCATCAGTGAGTCGAAACAGGGGTTTGAGGAGCAGTACTTC.

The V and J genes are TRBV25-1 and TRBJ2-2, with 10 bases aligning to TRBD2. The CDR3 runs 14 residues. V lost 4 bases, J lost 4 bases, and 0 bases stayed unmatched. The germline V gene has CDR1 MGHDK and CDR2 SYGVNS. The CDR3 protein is CASSASGGTGELFF. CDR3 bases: TGTGCCAGCAGTGCTAGCGGGGGCACCGGGGAGCTGTTTTTT.

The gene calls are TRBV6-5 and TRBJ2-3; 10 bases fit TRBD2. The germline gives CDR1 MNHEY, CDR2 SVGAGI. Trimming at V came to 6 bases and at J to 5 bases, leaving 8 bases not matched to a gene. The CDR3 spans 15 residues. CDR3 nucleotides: TGTGCCAGCAGAGTAGCGGGGGGAGGTGGAGATACGCAGTATTTT. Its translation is CASRVAGGGGDTQYF.

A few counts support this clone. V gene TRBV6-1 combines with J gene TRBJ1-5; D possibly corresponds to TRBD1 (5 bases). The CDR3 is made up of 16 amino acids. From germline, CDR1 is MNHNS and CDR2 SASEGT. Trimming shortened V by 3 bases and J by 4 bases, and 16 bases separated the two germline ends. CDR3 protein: CASSDPGYRENQPQHF. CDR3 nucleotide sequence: TGTGCCAGCAGTGATCCAGGGTACCGAGAAAATCAGCCCCAGCATTTT.

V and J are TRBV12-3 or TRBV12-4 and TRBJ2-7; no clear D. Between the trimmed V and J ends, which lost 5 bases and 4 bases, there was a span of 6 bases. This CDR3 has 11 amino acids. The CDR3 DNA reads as TGTGCCAGCAGTCCCGGTTACGAGCAGTACTTC. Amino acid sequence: CASSPGYEQYF.

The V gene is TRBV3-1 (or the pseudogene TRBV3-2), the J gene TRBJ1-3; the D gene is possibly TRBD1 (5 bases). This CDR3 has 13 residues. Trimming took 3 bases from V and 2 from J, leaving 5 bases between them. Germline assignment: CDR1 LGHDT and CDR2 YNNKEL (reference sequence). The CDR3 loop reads CASSQDTGNTIYF. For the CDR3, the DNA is TGTGCCAGCAGCCAGGACACTGGAAACACCATATATTTT.

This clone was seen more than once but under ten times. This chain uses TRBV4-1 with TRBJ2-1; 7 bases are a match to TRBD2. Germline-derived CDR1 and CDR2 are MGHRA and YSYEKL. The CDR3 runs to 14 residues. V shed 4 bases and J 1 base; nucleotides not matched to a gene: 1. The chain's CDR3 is CASSRGGSYNEQFF. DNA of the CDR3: TGCGCCAGCAGCCGGGGGGGATCCTACAATGAGCAGTTCTTC.